The 28 T cell receptor beta chains presented below share a single source sample, sequenced in a study of tumor-infiltrating lymphocytes in primary liver carcinoma. A constant-region primer primed TCR beta cDNA synthesis from around 500 ng of total RNA. Three nested multiplex PCR rounds, a slightly modified ARM-PCR, produced the libraries for TCR beta. Primers for the first two PCR rounds were TRBV1-TRBV30 forward primers and a C-beta reverse primer (about 11 cycles per round). MiXCR, applied by TCRdb to the multiplex PCR reads, yields one record per CDR3 protein. The profile shows tens of thousands of distinct CDR3 sequences, roughly 78% of them singletons. From unsorted bulk tissue weighing roughly 17-31 mg, DNA and RNA were co-extracted. Material: liver tumor tissue from sampling region 3. Documented subset: tumor region T3, left-lateral pole. These TCRs come from a man aged 40-55 years with primary liver carcinoma and hepatitis B virus infection.

The chain is built from TRBV11-2 and TRBJ2-7, with a tentative D call TRBD2 (5 bases). V was cut by 2 bases and J by 4 bases, with 12 bases left in between. The germline CDR1 and CDR2 sequences are SGHAT and FQNNGV. The CDR3 consists of 14 residues. The CDR3 DNA sequence: TGTGCCAGCAGCTTATTAGCGCAAAAGTACGAGCAGTACTTC. Protein product: CASSLLAQKYEQYF.

Turning to this clonotype: The missing conserved phenylalanine or tryptophan at the end of this CDR3 makes a read error likely. The genes are TRBV11-2 and TRBJ2-1; unclear D gene. CDR3 length: 12 amino acids. Trimming left V 9 bases short and J 4 bases short, with 10 bases between. In germline, CDR1 is SGHAT, CDR2 FQNNGV. Here the CDR3 DNA reads TGTGCCAGTAGCCCAGCGTACAATGAGCAGTTCTCC. It specifies CASSPAYNEQFS.

This clonotype appeared a single time. One end of the junction varies from germline; a read error may be responsible. This chain joins TRBV11-2 and TRBJ2-2; maybe TRBD2 (5 bases). This CDR3 comprises 17 residues. Germline CDR1 and CDR2: SGHAT and FQNNGV. CDR3 residues: CASGLAIGRANTGELFF. DNA of the CDR3: TGTGCCAGCGGCTTAGCAATAGGACGGGCGAACACCGGGGAACTGTTTTTT.

The chain employs TRBV7-9 and TRBJ2-1; TRBD2 might be the D (6 bases). The CDR3 contains 14 residues. Germline V gives CDR1 SEHNR, CDR2 FQNEAQ (reference sequence). Trimming shortened V by 8 bases and J by 2 bases, and 13 bases separated the two germline ends. CDR3 DNA: TGTGCCAGCGACTCTAAGCGGGCCTACAATGAGCAGTTCTTC. This encodes CASDSKRAYNEQFF. The complete variable domain, with remaining parts taken from reference TRBV7-9 and TRBJ2-1, reads DTGVSQNPRHKITKRGQNVTFRCDPISEHNRLYWYRQTLGQGPEFLTYFQNEAQLEKSRLLSDRFSAERPKGSFSTLEIQRTEQGDSAMYLCASDSKRAYNEQFFGPGTRLTVL.

Details on this clonotype: As the CDR3 is not closed by the conserved phenylalanine or tryptophan, this likely results from a read error. The chain employs TRBV11-2 and TRBJ2-3; TRBD1 might be the D (5 bases). CDR1 is SGHAT and CDR2 is FQNNGV in the germline V gene. The CDR3 has 18 amino acids. The CDR3 protein is CASSLAGATSSSTDMQYS. In DNA form, the CDR3 reads TGTGCCAGCAGCTTAGCTGGGGCGACTTCGTCAAGCACAGATATGCAGTATTCT.

Details on this clonotype: A junction end diverges from the germline sequence, so it may reflect a read error. The CDR3 region is CASSLRQGANYDYTF. As DNA, the CDR3 is TGTGCCAGCAGCCTCCGACAGGGGGCAAACTATGACTACACATTC. V usage is TRBV12-3 or TRBV12-4 and J usage is TRBJ1-2; 10 nucleotides line up with TRBD1. The CDR3 has 15 amino acids.

This clonotype was detected only once. One end of the junction is discordant with germline, which a read error may explain. The chain links TRBV6-1 to TRBJ2-1, with D possibly matching TRBD2 (7 bases). Per germline, CDR1 MNHNS and CDR2 SASEGT. The CDR3 is 14 amino acids. The DNA for the CDR3 is TGTGCCAGCAGTGAAAGGGGGGGACATAATGAGCACTTCTTC. The encoded protein is CASSERGGHNEHFF.

The chain uses TRBV12-3 or TRBV12-4 and TRBJ2-3, with D perhaps matching TRBD1 (7 bases). The CDR3 totals 13 residues. As DNA, the CDR3 is TGTACCATACGACAGGGAGGCCCACATACGCAGTATTTT. Residues: CTIRQGGPHTQYF.

Turning to this clonotype: The junction differs from germline at one of its ends, possibly a read error. The rearrangement uses TRBV12-3 or TRBV12-4 and TRBJ1-2; weak D call: TRBD1 (6 bases). This CDR3 contains 13 residues. CDR3 coding DNA: TGTACCAGCAGTTTGAGGGGGGCGGGGGGCTACGCCTTC. Protein product: CTSSLRGAGGYAF.

In the case of this clonotype: The final CDR3 position lacks the conserved phenylalanine or tryptophan, pointing to a likely read error. The chain combines TRBV7-9 with TRBJ1-1; 10 positions agree with TRBD1. From germline, CDR1 is SEHNR and CDR2 FQNEAQ (reference sequence). The CDR3 totals 13 residues. For the CDR3, the DNA is TGTACCAGCAGCCGGACAGGGGGCACTGAAGCTTTCCTT. As protein: CTSSRTGGTEAFL.

This clonotype has a handful of counts. The junction differs from germline at one of its ends, possibly a read error. V usage is TRBV4-2 and J usage is TRBJ2-1; 7 bases map to TRBD2. This CDR3 region has 20 residues. Per the germline V gene, CDR1 is LGHNA and CDR2 is YNFKEQ. The CDR3 spells CAGSRAASGLVLSSYNEQFF. For the CDR3, the DNA is TGTGCCGGCAGTCGAGCCGCCAGCGGACTAGTATTGAGCTCCTACAATGAGCAGTTCTTC.

Concerning this clonotype itself: Its ends do not fully match the called genes, so a read error is possible. The DNA of the CDR3 is TGCAGCATCGAGGGACTGGCGGGAGCTCCCAATGAGCACTTCTTC. Its translation: CSIEGLAGAPNEHFF. The chain is built from TRBV29-1 and TRBJ2-1; 7 bases align to TRBD2. Germline CDR1 is SQVTM and CDR2 is ANQGSEA. This CDR3 comprises 15 residues.

Turning to this clonotype: One junction end does not reproduce the germline sequence, and a read error may be involved. The chain joins TRBV6-6 to TRBJ2-2; either TRBD1 or TRBD2 may fit D (5 bases each). Germline CDR1 is MNHNY and CDR2 is SVGAGI (reference sequence). The CDR3 has 14 amino acids. In DNA, the CDR3 is TGTACCACCACCACCCTGGGGGTCACCGGGGAGCTGTTCTTT. Its translation: CTTTTLGVTGELFF.

This clonotype was seen once. The germline gene is not matched at one end of the junction; a read error may be the cause. This chain links TRBV20-1 with TRBJ2-1, with 7 bases matching TRBD2. The CDR3 spans 15 residues. Germline V gene sequence: CDR1 DFQATT, CDR2 SNEGSKA (reference sequence). This CDR3 reads CSVRLLAPLRNEQFF. The CDR3, as DNA: TGCAGTGTCAGGTTACTAGCGCCCCTTCGGAATGAGCAGTTCTTT.

The rearrangement links TRBV6-6 to TRBJ2-1; perhaps TRBD2 as D (5 bases). The better agreement between TRBJ2-7 and the DNA end casts doubt on the J call. The V gene's germline CDR1 is MNHNY and CDR2 SVGAGI (reference sequence). The CDR3 length is 17 residues. The CDR3 spells CASSERLRTFGVGEQYF. For the CDR3, the DNA is TGTGCCAGCAGTGAGAGACTGCGGACTTTCGGAGTTGGTGAGCAGTACTTC.

The chain has TRBV4-1 and TRBJ2-1, with unresolved D. The CDR3 has 15 amino acids. Trimming shortened V by 2 bases and J by 12 bases, and 20 bases separated the two germline ends. Germline V gene data show CDR1 as MGHRA and CDR2 as YSYEKL. The CDR3 sequence: CASSQSSGWNHGQFF. The CDR3 bases are TGCGCCAGCAGCCAAAGTAGTGGATGGAACCATGGGCAGTTCTTC.

For this clonotype: One end of the junction is discordant with germline, which a read error may explain. The rearrangement uses TRBV27 and TRBJ2-5; D call uncertain. CDR3 size: 17 residues. The V gene's germline CDR1 is MNHEY and CDR2 SMNVEV (reference sequence). Here the CDR3 DNA reads TGTCCCAGCAGTTTATCGATGGATGTGTCTCTCAAAGAGACCCTGTACTTC. It specifies CPSSLSMDVSLKETLYF.

The CDR3 is CASSSGLVIDYYNEQFF. DNA for the CDR3: TGTGCCAGCAGCTCGGGACTAGTCATCGACTACTACAATGAGCAGTTCTTC. The genes are TRBV5-5 and TRBJ2-1; 8 bases fit TRBD2. Germline V gene data show CDR1 as SGHKS and CDR2 as YYEKEE (reference sequence). This CDR3 comprises 17 residues. Unmatched junction bases numbered 11, after V lost 3 bases and J lost 3 bases.

About this clonotype: The CDR3 end shows no conserved phenylalanine or tryptophan, and so a read error is likely. The CDR3 DNA follows: TGTGCCATCAGTGAGTTCAAGGCCGGGCCAGACACCGGGGAGCTGTTTCTT. Amino acids: CAISEFKAGPDTGELFL. The chain employs TRBV10-3 and TRBJ2-2; D not resolved. This CDR3 contains 17 residues. Trimming removed 1 base from V and 3 bases from J, with 15 bases in between. Germline V CDR1 and CDR2: ENHRY, SYGVKD.

Turning to this clonotype: An end of the junction differs from the germline gene, which may be a read error. The V and J genes are TRBV6-6 and TRBJ2-2; TRBD2 matches at 13 bases. CDR3 length: 20 amino acids. Germline loops: CDR1 MNHNY, CDR2 SVGAGI (reference sequence). The CDR3 loop reads CSSNPLVGLAGPTNTGELFF. CDR3 DNA: TGTTCCAGCAATCCGCTCGTGGGACTAGCGGGGCCAACGAACACCGGGGAACTGTTTTTT.

As to this clonotype: One junction end disagrees with the germline gene, perhaps due to a read error. CDR3 nucleotides: TGTGTCATCAGCGAGTTCGAAACCGGGCCAGACACCGGGGAGCTGTTTTTT. Translation gives CVISEFETGPDTGELFF. V usage is TRBV10-3 and J usage is TRBJ2-2; D is unclear. The CDR3 runs 17 residues. The V gene's germline CDR1 is ENHRY and CDR2 SYGVKD.

About this clonotype itself: An end of the junction differs from the germline gene, which may be a read error. The chain is built from TRBV10-3 and TRBJ2-7; D call uncertain. Germline-derived CDR1 and CDR2 are ENHRY and SYGVKD. The CDR3 is 14 amino acids. CDR3 loop: CAISGDQNPYEQYF. CDR3 in DNA: TGTGCCATCAGTGGTGATCAAAACCCCTACGAGCAATACTTC.

With respect to this clonotype: At one end the junction does not follow the germline gene, possibly because of a read error. V gene TRBV5-1 combines with J gene TRBJ2-1, with TRBD2 matching 11 bases. Germline values: CDR1 SGHRS, CDR2 YFSETQ. The CDR3 spans 16 residues. The CDR3: CASTLYIAGGSGKQFF. The CDR3 DNA reads TGCGCCAGCACCTTGTATATAGCGGGAGGGTCCGGTAAGCAGTTCTTC.

This chain joins TRBV5-1 and TRBJ1-2; D call uncertain. The CDR3 contains 13 residues. The germline gives CDR1 SGHRS, CDR2 YFSETQ. Trimming stripped 5 bases from V and 7 bases from J, with 15 bases between. The CDR3 loop is CASSLTNTIGYTF. DNA for the CDR3: TGCGCCAGCAGTTTGACCAACACTATTGGCTACACCTTC.

In the case of this clonotype: A junction boundary mismatches the germline segment, possibly from a read error. DNA for the CDR3: TGTGCCAGCAGCACCAGGACTAGCTGCACAGATACACAGTATTTT. It yields the protein CASSTRTSCTDTQYF. The chain carries TRBV11-2 and TRBJ2-3; 8 nucleotides agree with TRBD2. CDR3 size: 15 residues. Germline CDR1 is SGHAT and CDR2 is FQNNGV. The whole variable domain, remainder taken from reference TRBV11-2 and TRBJ2-3, is EAGVAQSPRYKIIEKRQSVAFWCNPISGHATLYWYQQILGQGPKLLIQFQNNGVVDDSQLPKDRFSAERLKGVDSTLKIQPAKLEDSAVYLCASSTRTSCTDTQYFGPGTRLTVL.

The V and J genes are TRBV11-2 and TRBJ2-2; a weak D match, TRBD1 (8 bases). The CDR3 contains 14 residues. Looked up from germline, CDR1 is SGHAT and CDR2 is FQNNGV. The DNA of the CDR3 is TGTGTAGCAGCTTACAGGGGGGGGGCCGGGGAGCTGTTTTTT. It is translated as CVAAYRGGAGELFF.

This clonotype appeared a single time. The chain links TRBV4-3 to TRBJ2-2; D remains unclear. The CDR3 totals 13 residues. With 0 bases removed from V and 10 bases from J, the gap between germline ends came to 9 bases. Germline CDR1 LGHNA, CDR2 YSLEER. The CDR3 coding sequence is TGCGCCAGCAGCCAAGACTTGGGGTTGGAGCTGTTTTTT. This sequence encodes CASSQDLGLELFF.

For this clonotype: The junction shows a germline mismatch at one end, possibly a read error. V is TRBV9 and J is TRBJ1-2; D is unclear. CDR1 SGDLS and CDR2 YYNGEE come from the germline V gene. This CDR3 spans 12 amino acids. CDR3 sequence (DNA): TGCGCCAGCAGCCCCTGTAGAGGAGGCTGCACCTTC. It specifies CASSPCRGGCTF.